The next 26 T cell receptor beta chains were all read from a single sample in a study of PD-1 blockade in classical Hodgkin lymphoma. Brentuximab vedotin exposure varied, and every patient relapsed after autologous stem cell transplantation. TCRdb keeps only in-frame clones here, not all; method: immunoSEQ multiplex PCR. The sample yields about 13,000 clones, about four fifths seen once. Sequenced here: peripheral blood mononuclear cells (PBMCs), sampled at baseline. The receptors come from a human donor with classical Hodgkin lymphoma.

V is TRBV5-1 and J is TRBJ2-3, with D perhaps given as TRBD1 or TRBD2 (5 bases each). Trimming removed 1 base from V and 4 bases from J, with 19 bases in between. This CDR3 spans 17 amino acids. Germline assignment: CDR1 SGHRS and CDR2 YFSETQ. The CDR3 DNA sequence: TGCGCCAGCAGCTTGTTTGGCCGAAACGGGGACGCAGATACGCAGTATTTT. Translated: CASSLFGRNGDADTQYF.

This clone was recorded once. This rearrangement joins TRBV13 to TRBJ2-5; D may match TRBD1 or TRBD2 (6 bases each). V was shortened by 5 bases and J by 4 bases, with 14 bases between the two germline ends. Germline V lookup: CDR1 PRHDT, CDR2 FYEKMQ (reference sequence). The CDR3 is 14 residues long. The CDR3 loop reads CASSRGGTGETQYF. DNA for the CDR3: TGTGCCAGCAGCCGAGGGGGGACGGGAGAGACCCAGTACTTC.

The gene calls are TRBV6-6 and TRBJ1-4, with 10 positions matching TRBD1. This CDR3 has 15 amino acids. Germline V gives CDR1 MNHNY, CDR2 SVGAGI (reference sequence). V trimming: 6 bases; J trimming: 8 bases; junction bases outside the gene matches: 9. The CDR3: CASRPGTGEVEKLFF. The CDR3 DNA sequence: TGTGCCAGCAGACCCGGGACAGGGGAAGTAGAAAAACTGTTTTTT.

This clone was picked up a small number of times. CDR3 nucleotide sequence: TGCGCCAGCAGCTTGGCCCCCGGGGGGTCCGGAAGGGAGCAGTTCTTC. Residues: CASSLAPGGSGREQFF. The chain joins TRBV5-1 to TRBJ2-1; 7 bases fit TRBD2. This CDR3 contains 16 residues. The ends lost 0 bases at V and 10 bases at J; junction bases unmatched: 13. Per the germline V gene, CDR1 is SGHRS and CDR2 is YFSETQ. The variable domain in full, with the rest retrieved from reference TRBV5-1 and TRBJ2-1, is KAGVTQTPRYLIKTRGQQVTLSCSPISGHRSVSWYQQTPGQGLQFLFEYFSETQRNKGNFPGRFSGRQFSNSRSEMNVSTLELGDSALYLCASSLAPGGSGREQFFGPGTRLTVL.

This clone was counted only a few times. This chain connects TRBV30 to TRBJ1-3; no reliable D call. Germline lookup yields CDR1 GTSNPN and CDR2 SVGIG (reference sequence). Trimming stripped 8 bases from V and 0 bases from J, with 8 bases between. The CDR3 extends over 12 amino acids. This CDR3 is CARKHSGNTIYF. The CDR3 nucleotides are TGTGCCCGGAAACACTCTGGAAACACCATATATTTT.

This clone was found once. This rearrangement joins TRBV29-1 to TRBJ2-1; the D call may be TRBD1 or TRBD2 (6 bases each). This CDR3 contains 12 residues. V gave up 4 bases and J gave up 9 bases, with 13 bases separating them. Germline V lookup: CDR1 SQVTM, CDR2 ANQGSEA. The CDR3 nucleotides are TGCAGCGTTGGATCGGGGGCGGGTGAGCAGTTCTTC. Translation gives CSVGSGAGEQFF.

The chain carries TRBV5-1 and TRBJ2-1; TRBD2 matches 15 bases. V gave up 3 bases and J gave up 4 bases; unmatched junction bases: 5. Germline CDR1 SGHRS, CDR2 YFSETQ. The CDR3 runs to 17 residues. This chain's CDR3 is CASSSGLAGGSYNEQFF. CDR3 bases: TGCGCCAGCAGCTCCGGACTAGCGGGAGGGAGTTACAATGAGCAGTTCTTC.

The chain is built from TRBV11-2 and TRBJ2-5, with a possible D match to TRBD1 (7 bases). V gave up 5 bases and J gave up 5 bases, with 18 bases separating them. Germline-derived CDR1 and CDR2 are SGHAT and FQNNGV. This CDR3 contains 15 residues. The CDR3 protein is CASSDTGDRGETQYF. DNA for the CDR3: TGTGCCAGCAGCGATACAGGGGATCGGGGGGAGACCCAGTACTTC.

The V gene is TRBV7-9, the J gene TRBJ1-4, with D possibly matching TRBD1 (5 bases). Trimming left V 3 bases short and J 3 bases short, with 8 bases between. Germline CDR1 SEHNR, CDR2 FQNEAQ (reference sequence). The CDR3 totals 14 residues. The CDR3 reads CASSLGQSNEKLFF. CDR3 in DNA: TGTGCCAGCAGCTTGGGGCAGTCTAATGAAAAACTGTTTTTT.

The CDR3 spells CASHKGTVEWEYEQYF. The CDR3 nucleotides are TGTGCCAGCCATAAGGGGACAGTAGAGTGGGAATACGAGCAGTACTTC. This sequence joins TRBV27 and TRBJ2-7, with TRBD1 matching 7 bases. Germline values: CDR1 MNHEY, CDR2 SMNVEV (reference sequence). This CDR3 has 16 residues. V was clipped by 8 bases and J by 4 bases; unmatched bases: 17.

This clone was seen a few times. V usage is TRBV28 and J usage is TRBJ2-5; 8 bases agree with TRBD1. The germline V gene has CDR1 MDHEN and CDR2 SYDVKM. Trimming took 5 bases from V and 5 from J; bases not matched to a gene: 13. The CDR3 sequence is 16 residues long. The CDR3 here is CASSPPRGRFRETQYF. As DNA, the CDR3 is TGTGCCAGCAGTCCACCCAGGGGGCGTTTCAGGGAGACCCAGTACTTC.

The V gene is TRBV14, the J gene TRBJ2-1, with 10 bases aligning to TRBD2. The CDR3 loop spans 15 amino acids. V lost 3 bases and J lost 4; bases outside the gene matches: 3. CDR1 and CDR2 from the germline V gene are SGHDN and FVKESK. The CDR3 is CASSHLAGDYNEQFF. As DNA, the CDR3 is TGTGCCAGCAGCCATCTAGCGGGGGATTACAATGAGCAGTTCTTC.

This clone was seen a handful of times. The rearrangement uses TRBV6-5 and TRBJ1-4; D unresolved. Trimming removed 6 bases from V and 10 bases from J, with 12 bases in between. CDR3 length equals 12 residues. Germline V CDR1 and CDR2: MNHEY, SVGAGI. The DNA for the CDR3 is TGTGCCAGCAGCTCGGACGGTCGAAAACTGTTTTTT. Encoded protein: CASSSDGRKLFF.

This sequence joins TRBV4-3 and TRBJ2-7, with TRBD2 matching 9 bases. The CDR3 totals 17 residues. CDR1 LGHNA and CDR2 YSLEER come from the germline V gene. The junction had 9 bases not matched to a gene; V was cut back by 2 bases and J by 1 base. CDR3 sequence reads: CASSQQVAGAVSYEQYF. CDR3 bases: TGCGCCAGCAGCCAACAGGTAGCGGGAGCAGTGTCCTACGAGCAGTACTTC.

The V and J genes are TRBV6-6 and TRBJ2-3; TRBD2 agrees at 7 bases. V lost 7 bases, J lost 0 bases, and 7 bases stayed unmatched. The length of the CDR3 is 15 residues. The germline gives CDR1 MNHNY, CDR2 SVGAGI (reference sequence). For the CDR3, the DNA is TGTGCCAGCATTACAAATAGCGGGAGCACAGATACGCAGTATTTT. It codes for CASITNSGSTDTQYF.

This clone came up a few times. The CDR3 DNA is TGCGCCAGCAGCTTGAGCGCAGAGCAGTTCTTC. Encoded protein: CASSLSAEQFF. V gene TRBV5-1 combines with J gene TRBJ2-1; D ambiguous. CDR1 and CDR2 (germline): SGHRS, YFSETQ. CDR3 length equals 11 residues. V was trimmed by 1 base and J by 10 bases, leaving 6 bases between them. Full variable domain (remainder filled in from reference TRBV5-1 and TRBJ2-1): KAGVTQTPRYLIKTRGQQVTLSCSPISGHRSVSWYQQTPGQGLQFLFEYFSETQRNKGNFPGRFSGRQFSNSRSEMNVSTLELGDSALYLCASSLSAEQFFGPGTRLTVL.

This clone appeared once. V and J are TRBV27 and TRBJ1-2; 9 nucleotides agree with TRBD1. With 7 bases clipped from V and 2 bases from J, the junction kept 2 bases outside the gene matches. Germline V gene lookup returns CDR1 MNHEY and CDR2 SMNVEV (reference sequence). This CDR3 has 13 residues. This CDR3 is CASKGQGNYGYTF. As DNA, the CDR3 is TGTGCCAGCAAAGGACAGGGGAACTATGGCTACACCTTC.

The chain combines TRBV18 with TRBJ2-1; D might be TRBD1 (6 bases). The V gene lost 3 bases and the J gene lost 5 bases, with 14 bases spanning the gap. CDR3 size: 15 residues. Germline assignment: CDR1 KGHSH and CDR2 LQKENI. The DNA for the CDR3 is TGTGCCAGCTCACCTGACAGGCTCCAGAACAATGAGCAGTTCTTC. It translates to CASSPDRLQNNEQFF.

V and J are TRBV7-8 and TRBJ2-5; D remains unclear. Germline V gene data show CDR1 as SGHVS and CDR2 as FQNEAQ. The CDR3 totals 13 residues. V shed 0 bases and J shed 0 bases, with 2 bases lying between them. The CDR3, as DNA: TGTGCCAGCAGCTTAGCATACCAAGAGACCCAGTACTTC. It yields the protein CASSLAYQETQYF.

This clone was counted only a few times. The genes are TRBV5-1 and TRBJ2-7, with D tentatively TRBD2 (5 bases). CDR1 and CDR2 from the germline V gene are SGHRS and YFSETQ. This CDR3 has 12 residues. V lost 4 bases and J 6 bases, leaving 11 bases between the germline ends. The CDR3 protein is CASSPLAGEQYF. CDR3 sequence (DNA): TGCGCCAGCAGCCCCCTAGCAGGCGAGCAGTACTTC.

This clone was detected once. The chain couples TRBV5-4 to TRBJ1-2; D perhaps matches TRBD1 (5 bases). The CDR3 covers 15 residues. The germline CDR1 and CDR2 sequences are SGHNT and YYREEE (reference sequence). V lost 0 bases, J lost 11 bases, and 20 bases lay in between. The CDR3 here is CASSLVAGPQSLYTF. The CDR3 DNA is TGTGCCAGCAGCTTGGTGGCAGGGCCCCAGTCGCTATACACCTTC. Full variable domain (remainder filled in from reference TRBV5-4 and TRBJ1-2): ETGVTQSPTHLIKTRGQQVTLRCSSQSGHNTVSWYQQALGQGPQFIFQYYREEENGRGNFPPRFSGLQFPNYSSELNVNALELDDSALYLCASSLVAGPQSLYTFGSGTRLTVV.

A single count supports this clone. The chain has TRBV15 and TRBJ2-5; D gene ambiguous. The CDR3 is made up of 15 amino acids. V was shortened by 0 bases and J by 0 bases, with 8 bases between the two germline ends. The germline V gene encodes CDR1 LNHNV and CDR2 YYDKDF (reference sequence). CDR3 in amino acids: CATSRDLSHQETQYF. In DNA form, the CDR3 reads TGTGCCACCAGCAGAGATCTATCGCACCAAGAGACCCAGTACTTC.

The V call is TRBV14, the J call TRBJ2-3; D remains unclear. The V end was cut by 6 bases, the J end by 1 base, with 8 bases between. The CDR3 is 13 residues long. Germline CDR1 and CDR2: SGHDN and FVKESK. CDR3: CASRRARTDTQYF. The CDR3 region has the DNA TGTGCCAGCAGACGGGCCCGCACAGATACGCAGTATTTT.

This rearrangement joins TRBV7-2 to TRBJ2-7, with D tentatively TRBD2 (5 bases). Trimming removed 2 bases at V and 7 bases at J, with 18 bases between. This CDR3 has 15 amino acids. The germline V gene encodes CDR1 SGHTA and CDR2 FQGNSA. The chain's CDR3 is CASSLSPGLSGEQYF. Written as DNA, the CDR3 is TGTGCCAGCAGCTTAAGCCCTGGCCTCTCGGGGGAGCAGTACTTC.

By share of the sample, this clone is medium-sized. V is TRBV15 and J is TRBJ2-5; a possible D gene is TRBD2 (5 bases). Trimming stripped 0 bases from V and 0 bases from J, with 14 bases between. Germline loops: CDR1 LNHNV, CDR2 YYDKDF (reference sequence). The CDR3 is 17 residues long. DNA of the CDR3: TGTGCCACCAGCAGAGATTTGGATTCGGGATACCAAGAGACCCAGTACTTC. As protein: CATSRDLDSGYQETQYF. The full variable domain, with the rest looked up from reference TRBV15 and TRBJ2-5, is DAMVIQNPRYQVTQFGKPVTLSCSQTLNHNVMYWYQQKSSQAPKLLFHYYDKDFNNEADTPDNFQSRRPNTSFCFLDIRSPGLGDTAMYLCATSRDLDSGYQETQYFGPGTRLLVL.

This sequence joins TRBV6-1 and TRBJ2-7; 13 nucleotides match TRBD2. Germline V gene data show CDR1 as MNHNS and CDR2 as SASEGT. CDR3 length: 15 amino acids. V shed 4 bases and J 6 bases; nucleotides not matched to a gene: 6. In DNA form, the CDR3 reads TGTGCCAGCAGTGCTACTAGCGGGGGGGCCGCCGAGCAGTACGTC. Translation: CASSATSGGAAEQYV.